One and the same sample provided the 26 T cell receptor beta chains below, sequenced in a study of cytomegalovirus exposure and HLA in healthy donors. The PCR made use of 60 Vbeta and 13 Jbeta primers. Profiling relied on immunoSEQ multiplex PCR, and the TCRdb table lists in-frame clones only, not all of them. The sample shows roughly 150,000 clones, over 60% of them seen only once. The sample taken for sequencing was PBMCs. The source is a man aged 40-50 years in good health and CMV-seronegative.

The V and J genes are TRBV18 and TRBJ1-4; 7 positions agree with TRBD1. The CDR3 has 14 residues. V shed 2 bases and J 8 bases; nucleotides not matched to a gene: 5. The germline V gene encodes CDR1 KGHSH and CDR2 LQKENI. CDR3 loop: CASSPGGGGEKLFF. CDR3 DNA: TGTGCCAGCTCACCAGGAGGGGGCGGAGAAAAACTGTTTTTT.

This chain joins TRBV25-1 and TRBJ2-3, with D possibly TRBD2 on 6 matching bases. V gave up 7 bases and J gave up 5 bases, with 13 bases separating them. The germline CDR1 and CDR2 sequences are MGHDK and SYGVNS. This CDR3 contains 13 residues. Here the CDR3 reads CASTRDLGDTQYF. The CDR3 region has the DNA TGTGCCAGCACCCGGGACTTGGGAGATACGCAGTATTTT.

In its sample, this clone was seen a few times. V usage is TRBV18 and J usage is TRBJ1-2; a possible D gene is TRBD1 (5 bases). This CDR3 is 15 amino acids long. The germline gives CDR1 KGHSH, CDR2 LQKENI. V was pared by 3 bases and J by 5 bases, with 16 bases between. The CDR3 DNA reads as TGTGCCAGCTCACCGCGAGGGGAGGGCCTATATGGCTACACCTTC. Protein: CASSPRGEGLYGYTF.

V is TRBV28 and J is TRBJ2-5; D unresolved. The CDR3 runs 14 residues. Germline V CDR1 and CDR2: MDHEN, SYDVKM. Trimming took off 7 bases at V and 2 bases at J, with 14 bases between the two ends. CDR3 nucleotides: TGTGCCAGCAACGGAGATAGATGGCAAGAGACCCAGTACTTC. Translated: CASNGDRWQETQYF.

The chain has TRBV30 and TRBJ2-1, with a weak D call TRBD2 (6 bases). Germline CDR1 and CDR2: GTSNPN and SVGIG (reference sequence). This CDR3 has 12 amino acids. V gave up 4 bases and J gave up 9 bases, with 13 bases separating them. The CDR3 DNA sequence: TGTGCCTGGACCCAAGGCGGGGTTGAGCAGTTCTTC. Translation gives CAWTQGGVEQFF.

The rearrangement links TRBV27 to TRBJ2-3; TRBD1 agrees at 7 bases. Trimming removed 2 bases from V and 5 bases from J; junction bases left unmatched: 7. Germline-derived CDR1 and CDR2 are MNHEY and SMNVEV (reference sequence). This CDR3 has 15 amino acids. The CDR3 nucleotides read TGTGCCAGCAGTTTACGACAGGGTCCTCTAGATACGCAGTATTTT. It yields the protein CASSLRQGPLDTQYF.

This clone has a single count. The V call is TRBV6-1, the J call TRBJ2-5; a possible D gene is TRBD1 (6 bases). This CDR3 region has 13 residues. In germline, CDR1 is MNHNS, CDR2 SASEGT. The V and J ends lost 6 bases and 1 base respectively, with 9 bases between them. The CDR3 DNA follows: TGTGCCAGCAGGACAGGCGGCCAAGAGACCCAGTACTTC. This gives the protein CASRTGGQETQYF.

The chain combines TRBV21-1 with TRBJ2-3; the table assigns TRBD1, which was not confirmed against the DNA. TRBV21-1 is a listed pseudogene. The CDR3 runs 15 residues. Here the CDR3 reads CASSKRRRGADTQYF. The DNA for the CDR3 is TGTGCCAGCAGCAAAAGACGCAGGGGGGCAGATACGCAGTATTTT.

This clone has a single count. The CDR3 nucleotides are TGCGCCAGCAGCTTGGTTGCGGGAGAAATCACAGATACGCAGTATTTT. It codes for CASSLVAGEITDTQYF. The chain carries TRBV5-1 and TRBJ2-3, with TRBD2 identical over 7 bases. Looked up from germline, CDR1 is SGHRS and CDR2 is YFSETQ. The CDR3 is made up of 16 amino acids. Unmatched junction bases numbered 6, after V lost 0 bases and J lost 2 bases.

The genes are TRBV6-5 and TRBJ1-5; no clear D gene. The germline CDR1 and CDR2 sequences are MNHEY and SVGAGI. V dropped 4 bases and J dropped 0 bases, with 13 bases sitting between them. The CDR3 runs 16 residues. The CDR3 nucleotides read TGTGCCAGCAGTTTATCTCAGGCCCATAGCAATCAGCCCCAGCATTTT. Translation gives CASSLSQAHSNQPQHF.

The V and J genes are TRBV19 and TRBJ1-5; 7 nucleotides match TRBD1. Unmatched junction bases numbered 14, after V lost 3 bases and J lost 12 bases. The length of the CDR3 is 15 residues. The germline gives CDR1 LNHDA, CDR2 SQIVND (reference sequence). The CDR3 DNA is TGTGCCAGTAGTATTCCGGGACAGCGCGAACAGAACCAGCATTTT. Translating gives CASSIPGQREQNQHF.

V and J are TRBV6-1 and TRBJ2-7, with TRBD1 matching over 9 bases. With V trimmed by 6 bases and J by 1 base, 7 bases remained unmatched. CDR1 and CDR2 (germline): MNHNS, SASEGT. This CDR3 is built from 15 residues. CDR3 sequence: CASSPGGQGSYEQYF. The CDR3 DNA reads as TGTGCCAGCAGCCCGGGGGGACAGGGATCCTACGAGCAGTACTTC.

The chain joins TRBV28 to TRBJ2-5; 10 bases agree with TRBD1. The J call may be in error: the DNA end matches TRBJ2-7 better. Germline CDR1 is MDHEN and CDR2 is SYDVKM. The CDR3 runs 15 residues. CDR3 protein: CASSSGDRGKSEQYF. The CDR3 coding sequence is TGTGCCAGCAGCAGCGGGGACAGGGGTAAGTCCGAGCAGTACTTC.

This chain uses TRBV10-3 with TRBJ2-4; the D gene is possibly TRBD1 (6 bases). The CDR3 runs 17 residues. V lost 2 bases and J 3 bases, leaving 17 bases between the germline ends. From germline, CDR1 is ENHRY and CDR2 SYGVKD. CDR3 nucleotides: TGTGCCATCAGTGAGCCCGTAGACAGGAAGGACAAAAACATTCAGTACTTC. Translation gives CAISEPVDRKDKNIQYF.

This clone was observed a single time. For the CDR3, the DNA is TGTGCCAGCAGCTCCCCCTTGCTTGCGGGGGACGAGACCCAGTACTTC. This codes for CASSSPLLAGDETQYF. The chain carries TRBV7-2 and TRBJ2-5, with 7 positions matching TRBD2. V lost 4 bases and J lost 5; bases outside the gene matches: 13. CDR1 SGHTA and CDR2 FQGNSA come from the germline V gene. This CDR3 spans 16 amino acids. Full variable domain (rest looked up from reference TRBV7-2 and TRBJ2-5): GAGVSQSPSNKVTEKGKDVELRCDPISGHTALYWYRQSLGQGLEFLIYFQGNSAPDKSGLPSDRFSAERTGGSVSTLTIQRTQQEDSAVYLCASSSPLLAGDETQYFGPGTRLLVL.

V is TRBV4-2 and J is TRBJ2-2; TRBD1 is a possible D gene (5 bases). Looked up from germline, CDR1 is LGHNA and CDR2 is YNFKEQ. The CDR3 is made up of 19 amino acids. With 0 bases removed from V and 4 bases from J, the gap between germline ends came to 21 bases. The CDR3 loop is CASSQDRLRQHGVTGELFF. CDR3 DNA: TGTGCCAGCAGCCAAGATCGGCTTAGACAGCACGGTGTCACCGGGGAGCTGTTTTTT.

V usage is TRBV10-3 and J usage is TRBJ2-7; the D gene is possibly TRBD1 (6 bases). CDR3 size: 15 residues. The V end was cut by 3 bases, the J end by 1 base, with 13 bases between. Germline V CDR1 and CDR2: ENHRY, SYGVKD. The CDR3 loop is CAISDHRVRSYEQYF. The CDR3 region has the DNA TGTGCCATCAGTGATCACAGGGTTAGGTCCTACGAGCAGTACTTC.

The V and J genes are TRBV7-9 and TRBJ2-7; 11 nucleotides align to TRBD2. Germline trimming cut 2 bases from V and 1 base from J; bases unmatched to any gene: 1. The CDR3 runs 15 residues. Germline values: CDR1 SEHNR, CDR2 FQNEAQ (reference sequence). DNA of the CDR3: TGTGCCAGCAGCTTACTAGCGGGGGGTTCCTACGAGCAGTACTTC. It translates to CASSLLAGGSYEQYF.

J is TRBJ1-1 and V is TRBV9, with 9 bases matching TRBD1. The CDR3 has 17 amino acids. CDR1 and CDR2 from the germline V gene are SGDLS and YYNGEE. J gave up 2 bases and V 3 bases, and 11 bases lay outside the gene matches. In DNA, the CDR3 is TGTGCCAGCAGCGAGCTTAAAACAGGGGGCATTAACACTGAAGCTTTCTTT. It yields the protein CASSELKTGGINTEAFF.

This clone was seen a few times. The rearrangement joins TRBV2 to TRBJ1-1; 9 nucleotides agree with TRBD1. V shed 3 bases, J shed 5 bases, and the junction held 10 bases outside the gene matches. The CDR3 spans 16 residues. Germline V CDR1 and CDR2: SNHLY, FYNNEI. The CDR3 sequence is CASSEDRGGGWTEAFF. DNA for the CDR3: TGTGCCAGCAGTGAGGACAGGGGAGGGGGTTGGACTGAAGCTTTCTTT.

The chain is built from TRBV4-1 and TRBJ2-2, with TRBD2 identical over 9 bases. Trimming took 2 bases from V and 1 from J; bases not matched to a gene: 5. Germline CDR1 and CDR2: MGHRA and YSYEKL. This CDR3 is built from 17 residues. This CDR3 is CASSQLSGGRNTGELFF. DNA for the CDR3: TGCGCCAGCAGCCAACTTAGCGGGGGAAGGAACACCGGGGAGCTGTTTTTT.

The chain recombines TRBV7-9 with TRBJ2-1; 8 bases map to TRBD2. CDR1 is SEHNR, CDR2 FQNEAQ, per germline (reference sequence). Losses at the gene ends were 5 bases for V and 7 bases for J; bases not matched to a gene: 7. The CDR3 is made up of 14 amino acids. CDR3 in DNA: TGTGCCAGCAGCCGGGGGGGTTCGGGGAATGAGCAGTTCTTC. Protein product: CASSRGGSGNEQFF.

The chain combines TRBV10-1 with TRBJ2-7; tentative D call: TRBD2 (6 bases). Trimming shortened V by 8 bases and J by 2 bases, and 13 bases separated the two germline ends. The CDR3 spans 13 residues. CDR1 and CDR2 (germline): WNHNN, SYGVQD (reference sequence). Here the CDR3 reads CASCGLPTYEQYF. CDR3 DNA sequence: TGCGCCAGCTGCGGACTACCGACCTACGAGCAGTACTTC.

The rearrangement links TRBV4-3 to TRBJ2-7; weak D call: TRBD2 (6 bases). Trimming pared 0 bases from V and 6 bases from J, leaving 12 bases between. CDR1 is LGHNA, CDR2 YSLEER, per germline. CDR3 length: 14 residues. Written as DNA, the CDR3 is TGCGCCAGCAGCCAAGATCGGGTTAGCGGCGAGCAGTACTTC. Encoded protein: CASSQDRVSGEQYF.

V is TRBV28 and J is TRBJ2-1; D might be TRBD1 (6 bases). The V end was cut by 3 bases, the J end by 5 bases, with 14 bases between. The CDR3 runs to 15 residues. Germline V gene lookup returns CDR1 MDHEN and CDR2 SYDVKM. DNA for the CDR3: TGTGCCAGCAGTTTTTGGCAGGGGATAGACAATGAGCAGTTCTTC. Translated, it gives CASSFWQGIDNEQFF.

This rearrangement joins TRBV9 to TRBJ2-1, with a tentative D call TRBD2 (5 bases). This CDR3 spans 14 amino acids. Germline-derived CDR1 and CDR2 are SGDLS and YYNGEE. Trimming pared 4 bases from V and 5 bases from J, leaving 13 bases between. The CDR3 region is CASSPSGPDNEQFF. The CDR3 DNA reads TGTGCCAGCAGCCCCAGCGGACCCGACAATGAGCAGTTCTTC.